The sequence of this TCR beta chain was determined in a study of control samples from healthy donors and cancer patients. V was clipped by 2 bases and J by 2 bases; unmatched bases: 1. CDR1 SGHTA and CDR2 FQGTGA come from the germline V gene. The CDR3 spans 15 residues. This clone is hyperexpanded. Other DNA sequences in the same sample also yield this CDR3. Profiled with immunoSEQ multiplex PCR; TCRdb holds only in-frame clones, not every one. The sample contains roughly 100,000 clones, 83% of which appear only once. The chain couples TRBV7-3 to TRBJ2-1; 9 bases line up with TRBD2. Specimen: blood. The clonotype comes from a woman aged 50 to 60 in good health. CDR3 residues: CASSLAGGPYNEQFF. CDR3 nucleotides: TGTGCCAGCAGCTTAGCGGGGGGGCCCTACAATGAGCAGTTCTTC.